This T cell receptor beta chain was retrieved from a study of blood T cells in healthy people across ages. Study-wide findings and caveats: There were more naive CD4+ cells and higher diversity in long-lived donors than in aged donors. The unknown donor CMV status may have confounded expanded clonotype changes.

This clonotype was seen a few times. As yet, its antigen is unknown. For the second PCR, which ran for 7 to 11 cycles, a sample-barcoded 5' primer and a J-beta primer mix were used. The yield of each sample was at least 2.5 million CDR3-containing paired-end reads. TCRdb redid the calling of the 5' RACE reads with MiXCR, one entry per CDR3 protein. This table holds 1.5 million to 2 million distinct CDR3 sequences, around 48% found once. V was shortened by 0 bases and J by 7 bases, with 7 bases between the two germline ends. This CDR3 contains 12 residues. Germline CDR1 is MGHDK and CDR2 is SYGVNS. The receptor was isolated from a woman in her forties in good health. The gene calls are TRBV25-1 and TRBJ2-7; D unclear. Sequencing used blood. This CDR3 reads CASSEYVLEQYF. CDR3 in DNA: TGTGCCAGCAGTGAATATGTCTTGGAGCAGTACTTC.